One and the same sample provided the 24 T cell receptor beta chains below, sequenced in a study of vaccination and CD4 T cells after COVID-19. Stated treatment: roughly 11-day PBMC culture with coronavirus spike peptide pools or control peptides (ViraFEST assay). For these receptors, no antigen is known. Cultured CD4+ T cells had their DNA profiled by the Oncomine TCR Beta short-read assay. TCRdb itself ran the PCR reads through MiXCR, one entry per CDR3 protein. Here the sample spans about 8,500 distinct CDR3 sequences, about 48% being singletons. Material for sequencing was CD4+ T cells from blood, cultured in vitro. Source of these receptors: a human donor who had recovered from COVID-19.

The CDR3 DNA reads as TGTGCCAGCAGCCCGGACGGGGCTAACTACAATGAGCAGTTCTTC. This translates into CASSPDGANYNEQFF. V usage is TRBV7-3 and J usage is TRBJ2-1, with D perhaps assigned TRBD1 or TRBD2 (5 bases each). CDR1 SGHTA and CDR2 FQGTGA come from the germline V gene. The ends were cut back, 5 bases at V and 3 bases at J, with 14 bases in the middle. The CDR3 spans 15 residues.

This chain uses TRBV10-3 with TRBJ2-1; 10 bases agree with TRBD1. The CDR3 sequence is 17 residues long. CDR1 and CDR2 (germline): ENHRY, SYGVKD. The V segment lost 0 bases and the J segment 1 base; nucleotides outside the gene matches: 3. CDR3 in amino acids: CAISESPGQGSYNEQFF. As DNA, the CDR3 is TGTGCCATCAGTGAGTCCCCGGGACAGGGGTCCTACAATGAGCAGTTCTTC.

The J gene is TRBJ2-5, the V gene TRBV2; maybe TRBD1 (6 bases). Trimming removed 8 bases from V and 5 bases from J, with 12 bases in between. This CDR3 contains 12 residues. Per germline, CDR1 SNHLY and CDR2 FYNNEI. The CDR3 here is CASAGTSETQYF. DNA for the CDR3: TGTGCCAGCGCCGGGACATCGGAGACCCAGTACTTC.

This clonotype rates as medium-sized. The genes are TRBV7-2 and TRBJ2-7, with 7 bases lining up with TRBD2. From germline, CDR1 is SGHTA and CDR2 FQGNSA. V shed 5 bases, J shed 5 bases, and the junction held 12 bases outside the gene matches. The CDR3 sequence is 15 residues long. The CDR3 DNA follows: TGTGCCAGCAGCCAAAGAGCGGGAAGGTTCCACGAGCAGTACTTC. Translation: CASSQRAGRFHEQYF.

The chain carries TRBV12-3 or TRBV12-4 and TRBJ2-2; a weak D match, TRBD2 (7 bases). The CDR3 runs to 14 residues. Trimming shortened V by 2 bases and J by 5 bases, and 9 bases separated the two germline ends. The CDR3 reads CASSLRGGTGELFF. CDR3 DNA sequence: TGTGCCAGCAGTTTAAGGGGGGGGACCGGGGAGCTGTTTTTT.

This chain joins TRBV5-5 and TRBJ2-2; 7 bases map to TRBD1. Germline values: CDR1 SGHKS, CDR2 YYEKEE (reference sequence). The ends lost 0 bases at V and 1 base at J; junction bases unmatched: 6. The CDR3 extends over 17 amino acids. CDR3 protein: CASSLEVGQKNTGELFF. CDR3 sequence (DNA): TGTGCCAGCAGCTTGGAGGTGGGACAGAAGAACACCGGGGAGCTGTTTTTT.

The chain links TRBV10-3 to TRBJ2-3; no firm D call. This CDR3 is 11 amino acids long. Germline-derived CDR1 and CDR2 are ENHRY and SYGVKD. The V gene lost 6 bases and the J gene lost 5 bases, with 6 bases spanning the gap. The CDR3 bases are TGTGCCATCAGGGGATTAGATACGCAGTATTTT. Protein product: CAIRGLDTQYF.

This clonotype was seen more than once but under ten times. This chain uses TRBV27 with TRBJ1-5; D remains unclear. V lost 2 bases, J lost 2 bases, and 10 bases lay in between. Germline lookup yields CDR1 MNHEY and CDR2 SMNVEV (reference sequence). There are 15 residues in the CDR3. In DNA form, the CDR3 reads TGTGCCAGCAGTTTAAACGATGGCGGCAATCAGCCCCAGCATTTT. Translation: CASSLNDGGNQPQHF.

V and J are TRBV20-1 and TRBJ2-5; 11 nucleotides match TRBD2. Germline loops: CDR1 DFQATT, CDR2 SNEGSKA (reference sequence). J gave up 2 bases and V 5 bases, and 10 bases lay outside the gene matches. CDR3 length: 16 amino acids. For the CDR3, the DNA is TGCAGTGCTTTCACGCCGGGACTAGCGGATCAAGAGACCCAGTACTTC. Amino acids: CSAFTPGLADQETQYF.

This clonotype turned up a few times. J is TRBJ2-7 and V is TRBV7-2, with 9 bases matching TRBD2. The junction had 13 bases not matched to a gene; V was cut back by 1 base and J by 3 bases. The CDR3 loop spans 18 amino acids. CDR1 and CDR2 from the germline V gene are SGHTA and FQGNSA. CDR3 sequence reads: CASSLVPASGKYFYEQYF. CDR3 in DNA: TGTGCCAGCAGCTTAGTTCCGGCTAGCGGGAAATACTTCTACGAGCAGTACTTC.

This clonotype was detected once. The rearrangement joins TRBV5-6 to TRBJ2-7, with D perhaps TRBD2 (5 bases). CDR3 length: 16 amino acids. Germline V lookup: CDR1 SGHDT, CDR2 YYEEEE. Trimming shortened V by 2 bases and J by 4 bases, and 19 bases separated the two germline ends. DNA for the CDR3: TGTGCCAGCAGCTTCCACCACCGGGGTAGGCAGTACGAGCAGTACTTC. Amino acids: CASSFHHRGRQYEQYF. Based on the CDR3 plus reference TRBV5-6 and TRBJ2-7, the full variable domain is DAGVTQSPTHLIKTRGQQVTLRCSPKSGHDTVSWYQQALGQGPQFIFQYYEEEERQRGNFPDRFSGHQFPNYSSELNVNALLLGDSALYLCASSFHHRGRQYEQYFGPGTRLTVT.

This clonotype showed up just a few times. V gene TRBV29-1 combines with J gene TRBJ1-5, with D perhaps matching TRBD1 (5 bases). The CDR3 runs to 14 residues. Germline-derived CDR1 and CDR2 are SQVTM and ANQGSEA. Trimming shortened V by 7 bases and J by 2 bases, and 15 bases separated the two germline ends. The CDR3 DNA follows: TGCAGCGCCGGGACCTCCGGGGGCAATCAGCCCCAGCATTTT. This gives the protein CSAGTSGGNQPQHF.

The gene calls are TRBV19 and TRBJ1-2; D ambiguous. V was shortened by 5 bases and J by 8 bases, with 6 bases between the two germline ends. This CDR3 region has 10 residues. Germline V lookup: CDR1 LNHDA, CDR2 SQIVND (reference sequence). Written as DNA, the CDR3 is TGTGCCAGTAGTGGAAACGGCTACACCTTC. It encodes CASSGNGYTF.

This clonotype was counted only a few times. CDR3 sequence reads: CASRAEADTQYF. The CDR3, as DNA: TGTGCCAGCAGGGCGGAAGCAGATACGCAGTATTTT. The rearrangement links TRBV6-1 to TRBJ2-3; no reliable D call. CDR3 length: 12 amino acids. Between the trimmed V and J ends, which lost 6 bases and 4 bases, there was a span of 8 bases. Germline loops: CDR1 MNHNS, CDR2 SASEGT.

This clonotype was picked up a small number of times. This chain connects TRBV11-2 to TRBJ2-5; no firm D call. The ends were cut back, 1 base at V and 5 bases at J, with 11 bases in the middle. Per germline, CDR1 SGHAT and CDR2 FQNNGV. This CDR3 has 14 amino acids. The CDR3 nucleotides are TGTGCCAGCAGCTTAGCCAAGCGAAGGGAGACCCAGTACTTC. Translating gives CASSLAKRRETQYF.

This clonotype came up a few times. This chain connects TRBV11-2 to TRBJ1-2; a possible D gene is TRBD1 (6 bases). V lost 5 bases to trimming and J lost 13 bases, with 20 bases between them. From germline, CDR1 is SGHAT and CDR2 FQNNGV. The CDR3 is 13 amino acids. The CDR3 sequence: CASSPAGGDRGTF. In DNA, the CDR3 is TGTGCCAGCAGCCCCGCGGGGGGCGATAGGGGCACCTTC.

The rearrangement links TRBV6-5 to TRBJ2-7, with D possibly matching TRBD1 (5 bases). V was trimmed by 0 bases and J by 5 bases, leaving 11 bases between them. The CDR3 contains 14 residues. Per the germline V gene, CDR1 is MNHEY and CDR2 is SVGAGI. The CDR3 DNA is TGTGCCAGCAGTTACTCGTACAGGCAGGACGAGCAGTACTTC. This gives the protein CASSYSYRQDEQYF.

This clonotype has just a few counts. In nucleotides, the CDR3 is TGTGCCAGCAGTTACTCGATCCCGACGGGAAACACCATATATTTT. Protein product: CASSYSIPTGNTIYF. J is TRBJ1-3 and V is TRBV6-5; D not certain. This CDR3 has 15 amino acids. Germline V gene data show CDR1 as MNHEY and CDR2 as SVGAGI. With 0 bases removed from V and 4 bases from J, the gap between germline ends came to 10 bases.

This chain connects TRBV11-2 to TRBJ1-1, with D maybe TRBD1 (6 bases). Trimming removed 1 base from V and 5 bases from J, with 14 bases in between. The CDR3 runs 15 residues. The germline gives CDR1 SGHAT, CDR2 FQNNGV. This CDR3 reads CASSLAGGRSTEAFF. The CDR3 bases are TGTGCCAGCAGCTTAGCGGGGGGGCGTTCAACTGAAGCTTTCTTT. Combining the CDR3 with reference TRBV11-2 and TRBJ1-1 gives the whole variable domain EAGVAQSPRYKIIEKRQSVAFWCNPISGHATLYWYQQILGQGPKLLIQFQNNGVVDDSQLPKDRFSAERLKGVDSTLKIQPAKLEDSAVYLCASSLAGGRSTEAFFGQGTRLTVV.

The V gene is TRBV11-2, the J gene TRBJ2-7, with D uncertain. The germline V gene encodes CDR1 SGHAT and CDR2 FQNNGV. Trimming left V 0 bases short and J 7 bases short, with 10 bases between. The CDR3 loop spans 13 amino acids. In DNA form, the CDR3 reads TGTGCCAGCAGCTTAGATCATGCGCGGGAGCAGTACTTC. Translated: CASSLDHAREQYF.

The chain joins TRBV20-1 to TRBJ2-5; 8 positions match TRBD2. The ends lost 3 bases at V and 4 bases at J; junction bases unmatched: 10. Germline V gene sequence: CDR1 DFQATT, CDR2 SNEGSKA (reference sequence). The CDR3 loop spans 15 amino acids. CDR3 sequence (DNA): TGCAGTGCTAGCTTAGGTAGCGGGGTGTCAGAGACCCAGTACTTC. Protein: CSASLGSGVSETQYF.

The V and J genes are TRBV6-5 and TRBJ2-7, with D unresolved. This CDR3 comprises 14 residues. The V end lost 0 bases, the J end lost 9 bases, and 15 bases lay between the germline ends. CDR1 is MNHEY, CDR2 SVGAGI, per germline. The CDR3 DNA is TGTGCCAGCAGTTACTCGGGTCGCACCCTGGGGCAGTACTTC. Translation: CASSYSGRTLGQYF.

This clonotype appeared a few times. The V and J genes are TRBV2 and TRBJ1-1; D gene uncertain. Germline lookup yields CDR1 SNHLY and CDR2 FYNNEI. The CDR3 runs to 13 residues. V was shortened by 5 bases and J by 2 bases, with 9 bases between the two germline ends. The CDR3 coding sequence is TGTGCCAGCAGTTCAGAGCCAAACACTGAAGCTTTCTTT. Its protein is CASSSEPNTEAFF.

This chain connects TRBV11-2 to TRBJ2-3; 8 bases fit TRBD1. The CDR3 runs 19 residues. Looked up from germline, CDR1 is SGHAT and CDR2 is FQNNGV. V lost 5 bases to trimming and J lost 9 bases; unmatched junction nucleotides: 25. CDR3 DNA sequence: TGTGCCAGCAGCCCCGGACAGGGTAAGAAGGTCAATATGGGAGCGACGCAGTATTTT. This translates into CASSPGQGKKVNMGATQYF. The whole variable domain, filled in from reference TRBV11-2 and TRBJ2-3, reads EAGVAQSPRYKIIEKRQSVAFWCNPISGHATLYWYQQILGQGPKLLIQFQNNGVVDDSQLPKDRFSAERLKGVDSTLKIQPAKLEDSAVYLCASSPGQGKKVNMGATQYFGPGTRLTVL.